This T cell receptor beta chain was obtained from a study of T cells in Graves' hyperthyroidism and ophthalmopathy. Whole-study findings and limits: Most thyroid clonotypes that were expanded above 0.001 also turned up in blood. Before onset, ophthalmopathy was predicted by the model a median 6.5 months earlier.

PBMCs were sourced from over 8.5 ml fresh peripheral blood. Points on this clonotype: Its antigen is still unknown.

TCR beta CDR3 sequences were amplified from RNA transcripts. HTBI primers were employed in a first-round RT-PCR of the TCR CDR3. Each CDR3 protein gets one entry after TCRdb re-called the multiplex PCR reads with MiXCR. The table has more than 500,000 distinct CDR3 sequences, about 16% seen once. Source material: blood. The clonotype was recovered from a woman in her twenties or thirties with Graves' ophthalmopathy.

In DNA form, the CDR3 reads TGTGCCACCAGTGATTCCGAAATACCCGGGAGCAATGAGCAGTTCTTC. This gives the protein CATSDSEIPGSNEQFF. This sequence joins TRBV24-1 and TRBJ2-1; a possible D gene is TRBD2 (6 bases). Per germline, CDR1 KGHDR and CDR2 SFDVKD. The germline V and J ends were trimmed by 2 bases and 6 bases, with 16 bases remaining between them. This CDR3 contains 16 residues.